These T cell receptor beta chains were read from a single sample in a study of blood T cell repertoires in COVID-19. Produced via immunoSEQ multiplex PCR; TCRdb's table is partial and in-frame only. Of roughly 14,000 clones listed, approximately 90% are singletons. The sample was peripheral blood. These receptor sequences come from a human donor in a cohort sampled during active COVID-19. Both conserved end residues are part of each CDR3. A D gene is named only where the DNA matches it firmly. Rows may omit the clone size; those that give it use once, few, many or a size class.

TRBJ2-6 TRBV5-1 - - TGCGCCAGCAGACCCGGGACATCTACTGGGGCCAACGTCCTGACTTTC CASRPGTSTGANVLTF
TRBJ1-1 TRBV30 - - TGTGCCTGGCACCGACAGTCTTTGAACACTGAAGCTTTCTTT CAWHRQSLNTEAFF
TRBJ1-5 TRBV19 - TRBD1 TGTGCCATCGCAGGGGGAGCCAGGCAGCCCCAGCATTTT CAIAGGARQPQHF
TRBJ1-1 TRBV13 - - TGTGCCAGCAGCCGTGTAGGTCCGGGGAACACTGAAGCTTTCTTT CASSRVGPGNTEAFF
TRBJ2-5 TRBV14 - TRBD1 TGTGCCAGCAGCCCCTGGGACAGCAGCGTCGGAGAGACCCAGTACTTC CASSPWDSSVGETQYF
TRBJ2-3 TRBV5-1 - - TGCGCCAGCAGCTTGGTGGTCGGAGCTGATACGCAGTATTTT CASSLVVGADTQYF
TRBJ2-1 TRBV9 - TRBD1 TGTGCCAGACTCCAAGGGGGCGAAAGCGATGAGCAGTTCTTC CARLQGGESDEQFF
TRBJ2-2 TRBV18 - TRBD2 TGTGCCAGCTCACCTACTAGCGGACGAGGCACCGGGGAGCTGTTTTTT CASSPTSGRGTGELFF
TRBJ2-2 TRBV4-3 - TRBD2 TGCGCCAGCAGCCAAGAATCGAGGGCTAGCGGAGCCACCGGGGAGCTGTTTTTT CASSQESRASGATGELFF
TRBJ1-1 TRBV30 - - TGTGCCTGGAGCGGGGGGAACACTGAAGCTTTCTTT CAWSGGNTEAFF
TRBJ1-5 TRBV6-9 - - TGTGCCAGCAGTTATACCAGGGATGGTTGCGGTATGGATCAGCCCCAGCATTTT CASSYTRDGCGMDQPQHF
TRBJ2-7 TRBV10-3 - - TGTGCCATCAGAGGCGGGATCGCCTCCTACGAGCAGTACTTC CAIRGGIASYEQYF
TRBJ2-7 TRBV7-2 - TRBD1 TGTGCCAGCAGCTTACGCAGGGGGCGATACGAGCAGTACTTC CASSLRRGRYEQYF
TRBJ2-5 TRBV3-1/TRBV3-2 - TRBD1 TGTGCCAGCAGTCAGATTCCGGGACAGGTTGGAGAGACCCAGTACTTC CASSQIPGQVGETQYF
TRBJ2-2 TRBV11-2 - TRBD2 TGTGCCAGCAGCTCCCTCCGAACTAGCGGGGGTAACACCGGGGAGCTGTTTTTT CASSSLRTSGGNTGELFF
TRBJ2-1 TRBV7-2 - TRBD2 TGTGCCAGCAGCATATCTAGCGGGAACGTCGATGAGCAGTTCTTC CASSISSGNVDEQFF
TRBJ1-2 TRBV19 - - TGTGCCAGTAGCATACAGAACTATGGCTACACCTTC CASSIQNYGYTF
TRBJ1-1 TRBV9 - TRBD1 TGTGCCAGCAGCCCTGACAGGGTTGAAGCTTTCTTT CASSPDRVEAFF
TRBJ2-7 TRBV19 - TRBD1 TGTGCCAGTAGTACCCGGGACAGGGGGCTGTCGTCCTACGAGCAGTACTTC CASSTRDRGLSSYEQYF
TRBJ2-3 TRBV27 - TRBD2 TGTGCCAGCAGTACGACTAGCGGGAGTACAGATACGCAGTATTTT CASSTTSGSTDTQYF
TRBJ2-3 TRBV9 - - TGTGCCAGCAGCGTTGGTGCTTCGGGAGCAGATACGCAGTATTTT CASSVGASGADTQYF
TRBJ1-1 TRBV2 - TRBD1 TGTGCCAGCAGTTTGGGACAGCAGAACACTGAAGCTTTCTTT CASSLGQQNTEAFF
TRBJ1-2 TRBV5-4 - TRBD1 TGTGCCAGCAGCTTGGCCTCGGGACAGGGGGGCTATGGCTACACCTTC CASSLASGQGGYGYTF
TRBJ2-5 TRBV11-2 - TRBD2 TGTGCCAGCAGCTTAATTCAGACTAGCGCGAAAGAGACCCAGTACTTC CASSLIQTSAKETQYF
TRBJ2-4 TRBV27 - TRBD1 TGTGCCAGCAGTTGGGGACAGGGCAAAAACATTCAGTACTTC CASSWGQGKNIQYF
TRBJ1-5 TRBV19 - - TGTGCCAGTAGTATAGGGGCAAATCAGCCCCAGCATTTT CASSIGANQPQHF
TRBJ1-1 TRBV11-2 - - TGTGCCAGCAGCTTAGATCCCAGGGGAGCTTTCTTT CASSLDPRGAFF
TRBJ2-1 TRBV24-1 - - TGTGCCACCAGTGATCCCACTAGACTGGGTGAGCAGTTCTTC CATSDPTRLGEQFF
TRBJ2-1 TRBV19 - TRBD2 TGTGCCAGTAGTAAGGGACTAGCGGGAGCCTACAATGAGCAGTTCTTC CASSKGLAGAYNEQFF
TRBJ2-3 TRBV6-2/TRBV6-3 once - TGTGCCAGCAGTTACTCGAGTCTTGTAGATACGCAGTATTTT CASSYSSLVDTQYF
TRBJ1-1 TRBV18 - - TGTGCCAGCTCACCGACAAATATGAACACTGAAGCTTTCTTT CASSPTNMNTEAFF
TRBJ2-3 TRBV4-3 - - TGCGCCAGCAGTATCAGGATACACCTTGGGGGGACAGATACGCAGTATTTT CASSIRIHLGGTDTQYF
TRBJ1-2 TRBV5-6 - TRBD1 TGTGCCAGCAGCTTGACCGGACAGGGGGCGTATGGCTACACCTTC CASSLTGQGAYGYTF
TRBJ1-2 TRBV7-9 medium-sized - TGTGCCAGCAGCCCGCAGGGTAAAGCTAACTATGGCTACACCTTC CASSPQGKANYGYTF
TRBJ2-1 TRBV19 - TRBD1 TGTGCCAGTAATCCTGGCGGGGCAGGGGGCCACAATGAGCAGTTCTTC CASNPGGAGGHNEQFF
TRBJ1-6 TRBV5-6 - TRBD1 TGTGCCAGCAGCTACCCAGGGGGTTGGAATTCACCCCTCCACTTT CASSYPGGWNSPLHF
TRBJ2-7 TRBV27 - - TGTGCCAGCAGCAACAGGGTTCCCTACGAGCAGTACTTC CASSNRVPYEQYF
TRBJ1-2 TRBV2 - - TGTGCCAGCAGTGACACAGTCTATGGCTACACCTTC CASSDTVYGYTF
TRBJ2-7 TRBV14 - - TGTGCCAGCAGCCACGGGGGAACCGAGCAGTACTTC CASSHGGTEQYF
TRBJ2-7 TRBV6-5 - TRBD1 TGTGCCACCTGGAGGGGACAGGGGGCCGACGAGCAGTACTTC CATWRGQGADEQYF
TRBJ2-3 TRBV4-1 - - TGCGCCAGCACGGTGGGAGGCGTTCGCACAGATACGCAGTATTTT CASTVGGVRTDTQYF
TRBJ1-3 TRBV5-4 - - TGTGCCAGCAGATCCGACGGCAGGAACACCATATATTTT CASRSDGRNTIYF
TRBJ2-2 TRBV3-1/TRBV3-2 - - TGTGCCAGCAGCGAGCCGGCGAACACCGGGGAGCTGTTTTTT CASSEPANTGELFF
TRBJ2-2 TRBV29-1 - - TGCAGCGTTGATCTCTTCGGGGGAACCGGGGAGCTGTTTTTT CSVDLFGGTGELFF
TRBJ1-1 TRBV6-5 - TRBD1 TGTGCCAGTGGGACAGGGGGCTACACTGAAGCTTTCTTT CASGTGGYTEAFF
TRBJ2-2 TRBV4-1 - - TGCGCCAGCAGCCAAGCCCCCAGCGGCATCGGGGCCGGGGAGCTGTTTTTT CASSQAPSGIGAGELFF
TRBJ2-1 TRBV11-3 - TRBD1 TGTGCCAGCAGCTTATGGGACAGTGAGCAGTTCTTC CASSLWDSEQFF
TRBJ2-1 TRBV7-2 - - TGTGCCAGCAGCTTCGCCGGGACCTACAATGAGCAGTTCTTC CASSFAGTYNEQFF
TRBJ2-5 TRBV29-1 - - TGCAGCGTTGAAGTTCGCGACAGCCAAGAGACCCAGTACTTC CSVEVRDSQETQYF
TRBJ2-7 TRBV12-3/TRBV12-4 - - TGTGCCAGCAGTTTACGAGGGAGGAGCGAGCAGTACTTC CASSLRGRSEQYF